This entry features one T cell receptor beta chain sequence. Antigen unknown. Clones were read by immunoSEQ multiplex PCR, and TCRdb kept only the in-frame ones, dropping some. The repertoire consists of roughly 350,000 clones, with around nine tenths occurring once and the leading ten covering about 3.5%. This sample's treatment: roughly 19 received Ad26.COV2.S at low or high dose, single or two shots; 5 received placebo; per-sample allocation not given. All samples were drawn on day 63, counting from the first vaccine or placebo injection. The data were taken from a study of Ad26.COV2.S vaccination and SARS-CoV-2 variants. General study findings and limits: Vaccinees and placebo recipients showed similar non-spike TCR breadth.

Germline V gene sequence: CDR1 LNHNV, CDR2 YYDKDF (reference sequence). The CDR3 extends over 17 amino acids. Trimming removed 2 bases at V and 0 bases at J, with 16 bases between. V is TRBV15 and J is TRBJ1-1; D not certain. This TCR was recovered from a person between 18 and 60 years old who received the Ad26.COV2.S COVID-19 vaccine or a placebo. The source was peripheral blood, collected in a trial of Ad26.COV2.S vaccine versus placebo. CDR3 DNA sequence: TGTGCCACCAGCAGACCCGGCCCCGGAAGGATGAACACTGAAGCTTTCTTT. The encoded protein is CATSRPGPGRMNTEAFF.